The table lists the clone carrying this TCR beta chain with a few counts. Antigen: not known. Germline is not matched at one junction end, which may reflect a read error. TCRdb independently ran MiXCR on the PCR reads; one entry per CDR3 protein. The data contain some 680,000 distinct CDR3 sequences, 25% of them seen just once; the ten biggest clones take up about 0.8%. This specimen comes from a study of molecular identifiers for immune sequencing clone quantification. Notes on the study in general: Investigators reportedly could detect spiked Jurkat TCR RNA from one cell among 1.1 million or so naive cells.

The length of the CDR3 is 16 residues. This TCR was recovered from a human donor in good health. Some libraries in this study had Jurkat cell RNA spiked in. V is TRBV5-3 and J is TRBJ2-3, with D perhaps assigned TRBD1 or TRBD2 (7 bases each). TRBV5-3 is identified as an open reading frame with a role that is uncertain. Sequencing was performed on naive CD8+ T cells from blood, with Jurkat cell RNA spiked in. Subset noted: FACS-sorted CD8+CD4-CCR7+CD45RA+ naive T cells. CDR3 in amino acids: CASSPGGGFLTDTRYF. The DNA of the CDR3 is TGTGCCAGCAGCCCAGGGGGGGGCTTTCTCACAGATACGCGGTATTTT.